The present T cell receptor (beta chain) was sequenced within a study of blood T cell repertoires in COVID-19. Across the whole study: The cDNA or gDNA used as material had been derived from T cells, B-cell-depleted T cells, or PBMCs.

Study processing details: Estimates of nucleated cell counts were drawn from the amplification of reference gene primers. Assay used: immunoSEQ multiplex PCR; TCRdb lists only in-frame clones, some missing. V, J and clone size reflect that table, while D and trimming were determined from the DNA. The sample has about 150,000 clones; about 83% are singletons. Participants' own reports of clinical history determined their cohort assignment. V was trimmed by 7 bases and J by 6 bases, leaving 15 bases between them. This CDR3 comprises 13 residues. This sequence joins TRBV12-3 or TRBV12-4 and TRBJ1-1; perhaps TRBD1 as D (6 bases). The origin of this receptor is a woman aged 50 to 60 who had been exposed to COVID-19. Sequenced input: PBMCs or T cells enriched from blood (not recorded which). The CDR3: CASKTTGFPEAFF. DNA for the CDR3: TGTGCCAGCAAGACGACAGGATTCCCTGAAGCTTTCTTT.